The clone carrying this T cell receptor beta chain was observed a few times. 60 Vbeta and 13 Jbeta primers were used in PCR. Data came from immunoSEQ multiplex PCR; TCRdb stores just in-frame clones and leaves some out. Among roughly 250,000 clones listed, under 80% were seen once. The data are from a study of cytomegalovirus exposure and HLA in healthy donors. Sequencing was performed on PBMCs. The TCR sequence derives from a female donor in good health and CMV-seronegative.

The CDR3, as DNA: TGTGCCAGCTCACCACCGGTCCCGAGAACCGAGCAGTACTTC. As protein: CASSPPVPRTEQYF. The chain couples TRBV18 to TRBJ2-7; no firm D call. V gave up 0 bases and J gave up 6 bases, with 12 bases separating them. The CDR3 sequence is 14 residues long. The V gene's germline CDR1 is KGHSH and CDR2 LQKENI.